Following are 20 T cell receptor beta chains from one sample sequenced in a study of T cell repertoires in cytomegalovirus infection. Each CDR3 protein gets one entry after TCRdb re-called the reads with MiXCR. The data show approximately 600,000 distinct CDR3 sequences, roughly 42% seen once. No antigen has been identified for these receptors. The sample in question was cultured PBMCs, obtained from culture after CMV antigen stimulation. All receptors derive from a human donor in good health (CMV status not recorded). Some clones in this sample may be carry-over from other donors' samples.

The V and J genes are TRBV7-4 and TRBJ2-2; 10 bases agree with TRBD1. Germline lookup yields CDR1 SGHVT and CDR2 SQSDAQ. Trimming cost V 5 bases and J 2 bases; bases outside gene matches: 5. The CDR3 consists of 16 residues. CDR3 protein: CASSPRTGGNTGELFF. The DNA of the CDR3 is TGTGCCAGCAGCCCCCGGACAGGGGGAAACACCGGGGAGCTGTTTTTT.

This sequence joins TRBV6-6 and TRBJ2-1; D might be TRBD2 (7 bases). Trimming took off 8 bases at V and 0 bases at J, with 14 bases between the two ends. CDR1 is MNHNY, CDR2 SVGAGI, per germline (reference sequence). The CDR3 consists of 15 residues. In DNA, the CDR3 is TGTGCCAGCTTGGGAGGGGGGGGCTCCTACAATGAGCAGTTCTTC. It yields the protein CASLGGGGSYNEQFF.

This rearrangement joins TRBV5-6 to TRBJ1-3, with TRBD1 as a possible D gene (6 bases). Deletions cut 4 bases from V and 0 bases from J, with 11 bases between. Germline lookup yields CDR1 SGHDT and CDR2 YYEEEE. The CDR3 runs 15 residues. Written as DNA, the CDR3 is TGTGCCAGCAGCCTCTCGGACAGCTCTGGAAACACCATATATTTT. Translated: CASSLSDSSGNTIYF.

The chain is built from TRBV7-2 and TRBJ2-2; 11 nucleotides line up with TRBD2. With V trimmed by 3 bases and J by 3 bases, 3 bases remained unmatched. The CDR3 loop spans 16 amino acids. Germline lookup yields CDR1 SGHTA and CDR2 FQGNSA. CDR3 residues: CASSFTSGRDTGELFF. CDR3 DNA: TGTGCCAGCAGCTTCACTAGCGGGAGAGACACCGGGGAGCTGTTTTTT.

The chain recombines TRBV7-2 with TRBJ2-7; 8 nucleotides line up with TRBD2. V gave up 3 bases and J gave up 3 bases; unmatched junction bases: 7. This CDR3 contains 15 residues. From germline, CDR1 is SGHTA and CDR2 FQGNSA. The CDR3 here is CASSFRSGEDYEQYF. CDR3 sequence (DNA): TGTGCCAGCAGCTTTCGTAGCGGGGAGGACTACGAGCAGTACTTC. Full variable domain (outside the CDR3, taken from reference TRBV7-2 and TRBJ2-7): GAGVSQSPSNKVTEKGKDVELRCDPISGHTALYWYRQSLGQGLEFLIYFQGNSAPDKSGLPSDRFSAERTGGSVSTLTIQRTQQEDSAVYLCASSFRSGEDYEQYFGPGTRLTVT.

V gene TRBV3-1 combines with J gene TRBJ2-7, with 10 positions matching TRBD2. The ends lost 4 bases at V and 5 bases at J; junction bases unmatched: 11. CDR1 is LGHDT and CDR2 is YNNKEL in the germline V gene (reference sequence). The CDR3 runs 16 residues. CDR3 amino acids: CASSPALAGALHEQYF. The DNA of the CDR3 is TGTGCCAGCAGCCCCGCCCTAGCGGGAGCACTCCACGAGCAGTACTTC.

This clonotype was seen a single time. J is TRBJ1-2 and V is TRBV7-2; 8 bases align to TRBD1. The CDR3 runs 15 residues. V lost 1 base and J lost 5; bases outside the gene matches: 6. Germline values: CDR1 SGHTA, CDR2 FQGNSA. The CDR3 DNA sequence: TGTGCCAGCAGCTTAGTGGCAGGGGGCGGGTATGGCTACACCTTC. This translates into CASSLVAGGGYGYTF.

This clonotype was detected a few times. The chain combines TRBV7-2 with TRBJ2-1; 9 bases map to TRBD2. After removal of 3 bases from V and 6 bases from J, the junction contained 6 bases not matched to a gene. Germline V gene sequence: CDR1 SGHTA, CDR2 FQGNSA. This CDR3 is 15 amino acids long. CDR3 protein: CASSFLAGIGNEQFF. In nucleotides, the CDR3 is TGTGCCAGCAGCTTTCTAGCGGGAATCGGCAATGAGCAGTTCTTC.

This clonotype has more than one count but fewer than ten. The chain has TRBV15 and TRBJ2-7; 7 nucleotides agree with TRBD1. The V gene's germline CDR1 is LNHNV and CDR2 YYDKDF (reference sequence). Trimming removed 5 bases from V and 6 bases from J; junction bases left unmatched: 13. The CDR3 is 15 residues long. Here the CDR3 reads CATSRRTGPVREQYF. The CDR3 nucleotides read TGTGCCACCAGCCGACGGACAGGTCCTGTCCGCGAGCAGTACTTC.

The sample holds a few counts of this clonotype. The chain has TRBV7-2 and TRBJ1-1; no definite D call. The CDR3 runs 13 residues. Trimming cost V 5 bases and J 3 bases, with 10 bases left between them. CDR1 SGHTA and CDR2 FQGNSA come from the germline V gene. The DNA for the CDR3 is TGTGCCAGCAGCCGCGCACGGGACACTGAAGCTTTCTTT. This encodes CASSRARDTEAFF.

This clonotype was recorded many times. This chain joins TRBV7-2 and TRBJ1-1; tentative D call: TRBD1 (5 bases). The CDR3 totals 16 residues. Germline V lookup: CDR1 SGHTA, CDR2 FQGNSA. The V end lost 0 bases, the J end lost 3 bases, and 14 bases lay between the germline ends. CDR3 DNA: TGTGCCAGCAGCTTAGCGGGGCGGGGAAGACACACTGAAGCTTTCTTT. Translation gives CASSLAGRGRHTEAFF.

This clonotype was counted between two and nine times. CDR3 residues: CASSLVGANMNTEAFF. In DNA, the CDR3 is TGCGCCAGCAGCCTAGTTGGGGCGAACATGAACACTGAAGCTTTCTTT. The gene calls are TRBV4-1 and TRBJ1-1, with D perhaps matching TRBD1 (5 bases). The CDR3 spans 16 residues. Germline V gene lookup returns CDR1 MGHRA and CDR2 YSYEKL. The V end lost 4 bases, the J end lost 0 bases, and 15 bases lay between the germline ends.

Concerning this clonotype itself: Sequence at one end of the junction differs from germline and may be a read error. V gene TRBV2 combines with J gene TRBJ2-7, with D possibly TRBD2 on 5 matching bases. The CDR3 is 14 residues long. The germline V gene has CDR1 SNHLY and CDR2 FYNNEI. DNA of the CDR3: TGTGCCAGCAGTGAAGCGCGGGCAGCCTTTTCGCAAGTGTTC. As protein: CASSEARAAFSQVF.

In its sample, this clonotype was seen a few times. V and J are TRBV7-2 and TRBJ1-2, with D maybe TRBD1 (5 bases). The length of the CDR3 is 14 residues. Deletions cut 5 bases from V and 2 bases from J, with 12 bases between. CDR1 and CDR2 (germline): SGHTA, FQGNSA. The CDR3 nucleotides read TGTGCCAGCAGCCCTCAGGGTGCAAACTATGGCTACACCTTC. Amino acid sequence: CASSPQGANYGYTF.

This chain uses TRBV7-8 with TRBJ1-1; D possibly corresponds to TRBD1 (5 bases). Trimming removed 2 bases at V and 5 bases at J, with 12 bases between. Germline lookup yields CDR1 SGHVS and CDR2 FQNEAQ. This CDR3 has 14 amino acids. CDR3 amino acids: CASSLQGGRTEAFF. The CDR3 coding sequence is TGTGCCAGCAGCTTACAGGGCGGTCGTACTGAAGCTTTCTTT.

The J gene is TRBJ1-5, the V gene TRBV4-1; D is uncertain. The CDR3 is made up of 15 amino acids. Trimming removed 4 bases from V and 7 bases from J, with 17 bases in between. Germline V gives CDR1 MGHRA, CDR2 YSYEKL. This chain's CDR3 is CASSLEGGIEQPQHF. The CDR3 nucleotides are TGCGCCAGCAGCCTCGAGGGCGGGATAGAGCAGCCCCAGCATTTT.

This clonotype was picked up a small number of times. The chain couples TRBV2 to TRBJ1-4; TRBD1 matches 8 bases. CDR1 is SNHLY and CDR2 is FYNNEI in the germline V gene. The CDR3 loop spans 14 amino acids. Trimming removed 6 bases from V and 8 bases from J; junction bases left unmatched: 8. This CDR3 reads CASRRRQGREKLFF. The CDR3 DNA reads TGTGCCAGCAGACGAAGACAGGGGAGGGAAAAACTGTTTTTT.

Remarks on this clonotype: An end of the junction does not agree with germline; a read error may underlie this. The chain has TRBV5-3 and TRBJ2-2, with 8 bases matching TRBD1. TRBV5-3 carries the ORF label, with uncertain function. The length of the CDR3 is 18 residues. The CDR3 reads CASSLAPGGLTNTGELFF. CDR3 in DNA: TGTGCCAGCAGCTTGGCTCCAGGGGGCCTTACGAACACCGGGGAGCTGTTTTTT.

J is TRBJ2-5 and V is TRBV28; the match to TRBD2 covers 13 bases. The CDR3 length is 15 residues. Germline V gene sequence: CDR1 MDHEN, CDR2 SYDVKM. Trimming took 8 bases from V and 1 from J; bases not matched to a gene: 4. The CDR3 loop reads CASSRLAGGQETQYF. The CDR3 bases are TGTGCCAGCTCGAGACTAGCGGGGGGCCAAGAGACCCAGTACTTC.

This chain joins TRBV7-2 and TRBJ2-1; TRBD1 matches at 12 bases. The germline V gene encodes CDR1 SGHTA and CDR2 FQGNSA. The CDR3 is made up of 17 amino acids. V gave up 2 bases and J gave up 9 bases; unmatched junction bases: 11. The CDR3 region has the DNA TGTGCCAGCAGCTTATTTTCAACGGGACAGGGGGCTGCTGAGCAGTTCTTC. This encodes CASSLFSTGQGAAEQFF.